This T cell receptor (beta chain) appears in the sequencing data of a study of blood T cell repertoires in COVID-19. Profiled with immunoSEQ multiplex PCR; TCRdb holds only in-frame clones, not every one. The sample includes roughly 400,000 clones, around 91% of them seen just once. Germline CDR1 reads MNHNS; CDR2 reads SASEGT. V was shortened by 2 bases and J by 4 bases, with 24 bases between the two germline ends. The CDR3 length is 19 residues. The chain recombines TRBV6-1 with TRBJ1-5; no clear D gene. The source is a man younger than 30 who had recovered from COVID-19. Sequencing input: PBMCs or T cells enriched from blood (not recorded which). In DNA, the CDR3 is TGTGCCAGCAGTGAATCATGGAAGATGGGTCGCGGAGGGAATCAGCCCCAGCATTTT. This gives the protein CASSESWKMGRGGNQPQHF.